This TCR beta chain was obtained from a study of cytomegalovirus exposure and HLA in healthy donors (dated by TCRdb to about 2017). Notes on the research overall: In an earlier analysis of several hundred of the donors, around 290 Gb of sequence data and 100 million or so unique TCR beta sequences from about 179 million T cells were reported. The aim of the study was to test whether cataloging public T cell receptors could identify signatures of past pathogen exposure. On average, roughly 250,000 unique TCR beta nucleotide sequences were sequenced per donor among more than 350 genotyped donors of the cohort, with roughly 18% of those sequences being non-productive. Of the roughly 400 genotyped donors, 81% fell in the genetic ancestry cluster associated with self-reported Caucasian donors. Typing coverage varied by locus: about 620-630 donors for A, B, C, DRB1 and DQB1; more than 500 for DQA1; some 610 for DPA1; 450 to 480 for DPB1. Every repertoire in the discovery cohort had been generated on one and the same sequencing platform. The study combined high-throughput TCR immunosequencing, statistical association of individual TCRs with disease status, and machine learning to predict cytomegalovirus infection status. The later analysis used no new phenotypic data to find candidate immune exposures, relying instead on TCR beta sequences and their occurrence across donors. Class I and class II HLA loci were covered by the typing at four-digit resolution. About 300 gigabases of sequencing data and 78 million or so unique TCR sequences were included in an early release covering about 620 HLA-typed donors. Donor age, sex, ethnicity and CMV serostatus were compiled together with the repertoire data. In a later genetic analysis, genome-wide SNP genotypes for about three fifths of the 666 donors were used, and that subset was treated as a discovery cohort. The study profiled the T cell repertoires of about 640 subjects by immunosequencing and related them to cytomegalovirus serostatus. In addition to the first cohort of 650 to 750 subjects, a separate validation cohort of 120 different subjects was used. An earlier analysis of a few hundred of the donors applied high-throughput TCR beta sequencing to assess whether each TCR beta V gene segment acted as functional or pseudogenic. Because of strong linkage in the cohort, roughly five DR-DQ haplotypes were treated as single units for association and clustering. A later analysis re-examined previously published TCR beta repertoires from roughly 650 donors and added high-resolution HLA genotyping to investigate patterns of TCR occurrence. What the study reported, not specific to this receptor: Specific HLA alleles were associated with roughly 16,000 TCR beta sequences at a false discovery rate of 0.05 in a later analysis. Compared with the roughly 700-donor mean, donors in an Asian-associated ancestry cluster had fewer N-insertions in productive TCRs, according to a later genetic analysis. Strong co-occurrence of HLA alleles, especially DR and DQ, made assigning TCR associations to individual alleles difficult. In a later analysis, TCR association rates were found to vary across HLA loci, with the most associated TCRs seen for DRB1 alleles and the fewest for HLA-C alleles. In both the original and validation cohorts, the classifier was reported to diagnose cytomegalovirus status with high specificity and sensitivity. Sequencing depth was assumed to be roughly uniform across donors in the presence/absence analyses, though that assumption may not hold. A further reported finding was that TCR beta sequences accurately predicted the HLA-A and HLA-B alleles for most subjects in the first cohort. A cluster of highly shared sequence variants was judged likely to represent a technical artifact of the sequencing pipeline. The 87-base-pair reads could not distinguish some IMGT-functional V segments, including TRBV6-2 and TRBV6-3, so those segments were excluded. In vitro tests confirmed that a few of the cytomegalovirus-associated TCR beta chains recognize cytomegalovirus antigens. Most CMV-associated TCR beta chains appeared to be HLA-restricted in a later analysis, and the HLA associations seemed to be driven largely by CMV exposure. Because counts were too low, under 20 rarely observed V segments, including chromosome 9 orphons, were left out of the earlier analysis of 500 to 750 of the donors. In a later analysis, several top co-occurrence clusters were reported to appear linked to parvovirus B19, influenza, CMV and Epstein-Barr virus. Across donors, most TCR sequences were observed very rarely, whereas some public TCRs were present in many individuals. Broadly in line with IMGT annotations, most TCR beta V segments showed up in productive rearrangements about 87% or about 30% of the time in an earlier analysis of several hundred of the donors. CMV serostatus was the only immune exposure information available for the cohort. This cohort had only TCR beta chains sequenced, and the lack of alpha or paired-chain data limited which features could be detected. The authors suggested that the approach could potentially be extended to other disease states and immunological phenotypes. A later analysis found that HLA-associated TCR beta chains were more clonally expanded and had lower generation probabilities than equally common non-associated chains. Because HLA typing was unavailable for some donors at each locus, only the typed subset was used in association tests. Linkage disequilibrium might explain the correlated functional status among segregating V segments, but an unknown experimental factor could not be ruled out. V-gene and J-gene trimming of TCR beta chains was associated with a missense DCLRE1C variant in a later genetic analysis, and the association was replicated in an independent cohort. The study listed around 160 TCR beta chains as associated with cytomegalovirus.

The cohort was made up of about 610 healthy bone marrow donors. All cohort members were sampled while nominally healthy, although unrecorded immune exposures were likely present. The donor tested CMV seropositive, placing the donor among the 250 to 350 seropositive members of the cohort. Each donor provided a peripheral blood sample, and peripheral blood mononuclear cells were used for TCR beta sequencing. The Qiagen DNeasy Blood Extraction Kit was used to extract genomic DNA from the blood cell samples. As encoded in the germline V gene (reference sequence), CDR1 is LNHDA while CDR2 is SQIVND. The CDR3 numbers 16 residues from cysteine through phenylalanine. The CDR3 DNA has 48 bases and is translated from base 1. Trimming takes 3 bases off V and 1 base off J; junction bases not matched to a gene: 8. As regards this clone: This receptor's antigen is unknown. Nothing much larger sits one base from this clone, and base qualities are not available.

Library creation used the immunoSEQ multiplex PCR assay. A mixture of 60 forward primers for TCR Vbeta segments and 13 reverse primers for TCR Jbeta segments was used in the multiplex PCR. Amplification of the CDR3 region of rearranged TCR beta genes was performed with a multiplex PCR assay on genomic DNA. Amplified TCR beta libraries were sequenced as 87-base-pair reads on the Illumina HiSeq System. The paper's processing steps were these. In a later analysis, roughly 80 million unique TCR beta chains were counted across the approximately 620 repertoires, and roughly 11 million of these chains were shared by at least two donors. A nearest-neighbor algorithm error-corrected the raw reads and collapsed the reads into unique sequences, merging closely related sequences to remove PCR and sequencing errors. Alignment of CDR3 sequences to IMGT reference sequences was used to assign V, D and J gene segments. For a sequence to be retained, a match of at least six nucleotides to both a V gene segment and a J gene segment was required. Rearrangements were called productive when the CDR3 lacked stop codons and stayed in frame with V and J; all others were non-productive. CDR3 was defined by IMGT convention, running from the second conserved V-encoded cysteine to the conserved J-encoded phenylalanine. The earlier analysis of about 610 of the donors excluded sequences that lacked an unambiguous match to a single V gene segment. In an earlier analysis of some 590 of the donors, a V segment was called functional when productive rearrangements were above 56.7%, and segregating when the standard deviation between donors exceeded 5%. A statistical classification framework was built to diagnose cytomegalovirus status from the catalog of TCR beta chain sequences. V and J gene assignment, in a later analysis, came from comparing TCR nucleotide sequences with IMGT/GENE-DB human TR gene sequences. A later analysis assigned CDR3 sequences and most-parsimonious VDJ recombination scenarios with the TCRdist pipeline. In a later analysis, every TCR beta chain was defined by the combination of its CDR3 amino acid sequence and its V-gene family, and reads without a unique V-gene family were dropped. A later analysis removed roughly 590 highly shared, low-generation-probability nucleotide sequences to deal with suspected cross-contamination and a sequencing artifact. In a later analysis, a clonal expansion index for each public chain was calculated from normalized within-repertoire ranks of inferred template counts. A later analysis computed generation probabilities with a VDJ recombination model fitted to out-of-frame rearrangements, and checked the results against IGoR. Hypergeometric tests were used in a later analysis to score TCR-TCR, TCR-HLA and TCR-CMV co-occurrence, with a repertoire-size bias correction applied to the TCR pairs. In a later analysis, false discovery rates were estimated by permuting HLA or CMV assignments 20 times. In a later analysis, co-occurring TCRs were grouped with DBSCAN, and TCRdist sequence similarity was added when clustering was performed within HLA-allele-positive subsets. For co-occurrence clustering, repertoires with fewer than 30,000 or more than 120,000 public chains were excluded, along with four or five repertoires with anomalous nucleotide sharing. TCRdb's version of the immuneACCESS table is confined to in-frame rearrangements and falls short of the full clone set. An unresolved V gene accounts for under half of the shortfall where checked; the remainder is of unknown origin. V, J and clone size derive from that table, while D and trimming were established from the DNA sequence. The table for this sample lists 200,000 to 300,000 clones; 80% to 90% of them were counted only once. In total, the top ten clones hold approximately 2% of the sample.

Sequencing used PBMCs. This TCR was recovered from a woman in her forties in good health and CMV-seropositive. The chain was built from TRBV19 and TRBJ1-1; TRBD1 agrees with 7 junctional bases. The sequenced DNA is TGTGCCAGTAGTATGGGAGGACAGGTCTCGAACACTGAAGCTTTCTTT. This translates into CASSMGGQVSNTEAFF.